This TCR beta chain emerged from a study of T cells of healthy individuals. Germline CDR1 and CDR2: KGHSH and LQKENI. The CDR3 runs to 16 residues. Trimming took 2 bases from V and 7 from J; bases not matched to a gene: 9. TCRdb re-analysed the 5' RACE reads in MiXCR, keeping a single row per CDR3 protein. The data hold around 80,000 distinct CDR3 sequences, with about 5% observed a single time. Note on this clonotype: A much larger clone is a single base away; this may be a read error.

The gene calls are TRBV18 and TRBJ2-1; 9 positions agree with TRBD1. This clonotype was sampled from a female donor in good health. The CDR3, as DNA: TGTGCCAGCTCACCAGATGGACAGGGGACGGGAAATGAGCAGTTCTTC. As protein: CASSPDGQGTGNEQFF. Supplemented by reference TRBV18 and TRBJ2-1, the full variable domain reads NAGVMQNPRHLVRRRGQEARLRCSPMKGHSHVYWYRQLPEEGLKFMVYLQKENIIDESGMPKERFSAEFPKEGPSILRIQQVVRGDSAAYFCASSPDGQGTGNEQFFGPGTRLTVL.